The sequence of this T cell receptor beta chain was determined in a study of blood T cell repertoires in COVID-19. In the original processing: Amplification from reference gene primers served as the basis for estimated nucleated cell counts. Clones were sequenced by immunoSEQ multiplex PCR, and TCRdb holds only the in-frame ones, with some missing. The V and J calls and the clone size are those of that table, but D and trimming were determined from the DNA. The profile covers a few hundred thousand clones, with about 88% appearing a single time and 2.9% taken by the ten largest. The germline V gene encodes CDR1 SNHLY and CDR2 FYNNEI. The J segment lost 5 bases and the V segment lost 4 bases, leaving 14 bases of the junction unmatched. This CDR3 region has 17 residues.

This receptor was taken from a man in his forties or fifties who had recovered from COVID-19. The specimen was peripheral blood. V usage is TRBV2 and J usage is TRBJ1-1; the match to TRBD1 covers 9 bases. CDR3 amino acids: CASSGVIGQGRKTEAFF. CDR3 DNA sequence: TGTGCCAGCAGTGGGGTTATCGGACAGGGGCGAAAAACTGAAGCTTTCTTT.